The rows below give T cell receptor beta chains drawn from one sample of a study of blood T cell repertoires in COVID-19. Sequencing was performed with immunoSEQ multiplex PCR; in TCRdb, only in-frame clones are kept and a portion is missing. There are 100,000 to 140,000 clones in the sample; about four fifths occur only once, and approximately 4% lies in the top ten. The specimen sequenced was peripheral blood. The origin of the receptors is a human donor in a cohort sampled during active COVID-19. Each CDR3 is given with its conserved first and last residue. A D gene is named only where the DNA matches it firmly. Clone size, where shown, is once, few, many, or a class for clones that have expanded.

abundance: -
d_gene: TRBD1
j_gene: TRBJ1-5
v_gene: TRBV18
CDR3nt: TGTGCCAGCTCACCAAACACCGGGACAGTTAGCAATCAGCCCCAGCATTTT
CDR3aa: CASSPNTGTVSNQPQHF

abundance: -
d_gene: TRBD2
j_gene: TRBJ2-1
v_gene: TRBV15
CDR3nt: TGTGCCACCAGCGGATGGACTAGCGGGACTTCGAAGGAGCAGTTCTTC
CDR3aa: CATSGWTSGTSKEQFF

abundance: -
d_gene: TRBD1
j_gene: TRBJ1-2
v_gene: TRBV6-5
CDR3nt: TGTGCCAGCAGTTCGGACAGGGGGCTCATCCTAGGCGGCTACACCTTC
CDR3aa: CASSSDRGLILGGYTF

abundance: once
d_gene: -
j_gene: TRBJ2-7
v_gene: TRBV12-3/TRBV12-4
CDR3nt: TGTGCCAGCAGTCCCGCCTACGAGCAGTACTTC
CDR3aa: CASSPAYEQYF

abundance: -
d_gene: TRBD1
j_gene: TRBJ2-7
v_gene: TRBV19
CDR3nt: TGTGCCAGTAGTATATCGGGACAGGCCTTCTCCTACGAGCAGTACTTC
CDR3aa: CASSISGQAFSYEQYF

abundance: -
d_gene: TRBD2
j_gene: TRBJ2-3
v_gene: TRBV4-3
CDR3nt: TGCGCCAGCAGCCAAGAGGGCCTAGCGGGAGGGGCCACAGATACGCAGTATTTT
CDR3aa: CASSQEGLAGGATDTQYF

abundance: -
d_gene: -
j_gene: TRBJ2-2
v_gene: TRBV4-3
CDR3nt: TGCGCCAGCAGCCAAGAACTACCTAACACCGGGGAGCTGTTTTTT
CDR3aa: CASSQELPNTGELFF

abundance: -
d_gene: TRBD1
j_gene: TRBJ2-5
v_gene: TRBV7-2
CDR3nt: TGTGCCAGCAGCTTAGTCTTCTCGAACAGGGGGGAAGAGACCCAGTACTTC
CDR3aa: CASSLVFSNRGEETQYF

abundance: -
d_gene: -
j_gene: TRBJ2-2
v_gene: TRBV21-1
CDR3nt: TGTGCCAGCAGCAAAGTTCCCGGGACAGGGCCGGGCACCGGGGAGCTGTTTTTT
CDR3aa: CASSKVPGTGPGTGELFF

abundance: -
d_gene: -
j_gene: TRBJ1-1
v_gene: TRBV29-1
CDR3nt: TGCATTCCCGGGGGGGGAGTCACTGAAGCTTTCTTT
CDR3aa: CIPGGGVTEAFF

abundance: once
d_gene: TRBD1
j_gene: TRBJ1-5
v_gene: TRBV18
CDR3nt: TGTGCCAGCGCCGGACAGGGGTTCGGCAATCAGCCCCAGCATTTT
CDR3aa: CASAGQGFGNQPQHF

abundance: -
d_gene: TRBD1
j_gene: TRBJ1-4
v_gene: TRBV7-2
CDR3nt: TGTGCCAGCAGAGCCGGGACAGGGTCTAATGAAAAACTGTTTTTT
CDR3aa: CASRAGTGSNEKLFF

abundance: -
d_gene: -
j_gene: TRBJ1-2
v_gene: TRBV9
CDR3nt: TGTGCCAGCAGCGGCGAACGTGGACAGCTCTACACCTTC
CDR3aa: CASSGERGQLYTF

abundance: -
d_gene: -
j_gene: TRBJ1-1
v_gene: TRBV7-9
CDR3nt: TGTGCCAGCAGCCAAGGGGGGGCCTTGAACACTGAAGCTTTCTTT
CDR3aa: CASSQGGALNTEAFF

abundance: -
d_gene: -
j_gene: TRBJ2-1
v_gene: TRBV15
CDR3nt: TGTGCCACCAGCATTGGTGGAGCCTCCAGCTACAATGAGCAGTTCTTC
CDR3aa: CATSIGGASSYNEQFF

abundance: few
d_gene: -
j_gene: TRBJ2-1
v_gene: TRBV5-1
CDR3nt: TGCGCCAGCAGCTTGGCGTCGACAGGTCTTGGGGATGAGCAGTTCTTC
CDR3aa: CASSLASTGLGDEQFF

abundance: few
d_gene: -
j_gene: TRBJ2-1
v_gene: TRBV6-5
CDR3nt: TGTGCCAGCAGCTCGTTAGTCCAGGAGTTCTTC
CDR3aa: CASSSLVQEFF

abundance: few
d_gene: -
j_gene: TRBJ2-1
v_gene: TRBV4-3
CDR3nt: TGCGCCAGCAGCCAAGTACTAGGGGGTAGTCGTAATGAGCAGTTCTTC
CDR3aa: CASSQVLGGSRNEQFF

abundance: once
d_gene: TRBD2
j_gene: TRBJ2-5
v_gene: TRBV19
CDR3nt: TGTGCCAGTAGTGTCCCGGGAGGAGAGACCCAGTACTTC
CDR3aa: CASSVPGGETQYF

abundance: -
d_gene: -
j_gene: TRBJ1-1
v_gene: TRBV6-5
CDR3nt: TGTGCCAGCAGCCAGCACGCGGGTTCCTCGCAAGCTTTCTTT
CDR3aa: CASSQHAGSSQAFF

abundance: many
d_gene: -
j_gene: TRBJ2-2
v_gene: TRBV2
CDR3nt: TGTGCCAGCAGACAGGGCCCCACCGGGGAGCTGTTTTTT
CDR3aa: CASRQGPTGELFF

abundance: -
d_gene: -
j_gene: TRBJ2-5
v_gene: TRBV5-1
CDR3nt: TGCGCCAGCAGCTCTCAAGAGACCCAGTACTTC
CDR3aa: CASSSQETQYF

abundance: -
d_gene: -
j_gene: TRBJ2-6
v_gene: TRBV7-2
CDR3nt: TGTGCCAGCAGCTTAGGTAGTGGGGCCAACGTCCTGACTTTC
CDR3aa: CASSLGSGANVLTF

abundance: once
d_gene: -
j_gene: TRBJ1-2
v_gene: TRBV18
CDR3nt: TGTGCCAGCTCACCGGGAGAAACACCGGGGGGCTACACCTTC
CDR3aa: CASSPGETPGGYTF

abundance: -
d_gene: -
j_gene: TRBJ1-3
v_gene: TRBV6-5
CDR3nt: TGTGCCAGCAGTTACTCGGAGGTTTCTGGAAACACCATATATTTT
CDR3aa: CASSYSEVSGNTIYF

abundance: -
d_gene: TRBD1
j_gene: TRBJ2-3
v_gene: TRBV6-5
CDR3nt: TGTGCCAGCTCGGGACAGCCCACAGATACGCAGTATTTT
CDR3aa: CASSGQPTDTQYF

abundance: -
d_gene: TRBD1
j_gene: TRBJ1-2
v_gene: TRBV28
CDR3nt: TGTGCCAGCAGTCTTCCTACGGGACAGGGGGTCGGCTACACCTTC
CDR3aa: CASSLPTGQGVGYTF

abundance: once
d_gene: -
j_gene: TRBJ2-1
v_gene: TRBV7-2
CDR3nt: TGTGCCAGCAGCAACTATCATGAGCAGTTCTTC
CDR3aa: CASSNYHEQFF

abundance: many
d_gene: TRBD2
j_gene: TRBJ2-1
v_gene: TRBV3-1/TRBV3-2
CDR3nt: TGTGCCAGCAGCCAGGGGGGAGGGCCACGAAATGAGCAGTTCTTC
CDR3aa: CASSQGGGPRNEQFF

abundance: -
d_gene: -
j_gene: TRBJ1-2
v_gene: TRBV15
CDR3nt: TGTGCCACCAGCAGCGCGGCCGGGGGGCCCTATGGCTACACCTTC
CDR3aa: CATSSAAGGPYGYTF

abundance: -
d_gene: TRBD2
j_gene: TRBJ2-2
v_gene: TRBV19
CDR3nt: TGTGCCAGTAGTCCCGGACTAGCGGGAGGGCCGTACGGGGAGCTGTTTTTT
CDR3aa: CASSPGLAGGPYGELFF

abundance: -
d_gene: TRBD2
j_gene: TRBJ2-1
v_gene: TRBV29-1
CDR3nt: TGCAGCGGGCTAGCTAGCGGGATGTACAATGAGCAGTTCTTC
CDR3aa: CSGLASGMYNEQFF

abundance: -
d_gene: TRBD2
j_gene: TRBJ2-1
v_gene: TRBV7-9
CDR3nt: TGTGCCAGCAGCTTTAACCTCGGGACTAGCGGGAGGAAGGATGAGCAGTTCTTC
CDR3aa: CASSFNLGTSGRKDEQFF

abundance: -
d_gene: -
j_gene: TRBJ2-1
v_gene: TRBV7-8
CDR3nt: TGTGCCAGCAGCTTACCCATAGCGGAGAACCCCTACAATGAGCAGTTCTTC
CDR3aa: CASSLPIAENPYNEQFF

abundance: -
d_gene: -
j_gene: TRBJ1-1
v_gene: TRBV30
CDR3nt: TGTGCCTCTCCTAGGGGCGGCACTGAAGCTTTCTTT
CDR3aa: CASPRGGTEAFF

abundance: -
d_gene: TRBD2
j_gene: TRBJ2-1
v_gene: TRBV24-1
CDR3nt: TGTGCCACCAGTACGGGACTAGCGGGAGGTAAAGGTAACAATGAGCAGTTCTTC
CDR3aa: CATSTGLAGGKGNNEQFF